Reported below is one T cell receptor beta chain. Its antigen remains unknown. CDR3 size: 17 residues. The germline gives CDR1 SGDLS, CDR2 YYNGEE. With 4 bases clipped from V and 0 bases from J, the junction kept 9 bases outside the gene matches. The data are from a study of cytomegalovirus exposure and HLA in healthy donors. Findings and caveats of the study: According to a later analysis, donors in an Asian-associated ancestry cluster reportedly had fewer N-insertions than the approximately 720-donor mean. Rare TCR sequences dominated, though some public TCRs recurred in many donors. Productive status was seen about 90% or about 30% of the time for most TCR beta V segments in an earlier analysis. When presence/absence was analysed, sequencing depth was taken to be roughly uniform across donors.

PCR employed 60 Vbeta and 13 Jbeta primers. The repertoire was sequenced with immunoSEQ multiplex PCR; TCRdb's copy has only in-frame clones and lacks some. Altogether roughly 190,000 clones are present, about 9% being singletons, with the ten largest covering 1% to 1.5%. The source of this sequence is a woman in her twenties or thirties in good health and CMV-seropositive. V usage is TRBV9 and J usage is TRBJ1-1; TRBD1 agrees at 10 bases. Sequencing was carried out using PBMCs. CDR3 DNA sequence: TGTGCCAGCAGCCCCTCCGGGACAGGGGCTTTGAACACTGAAGCTTTCTTT. Translation gives CASSPSGTGALNTEAFF.